This T cell receptor (beta chain) was sequenced for a study of T cells after yellow fever vaccination. Study at large: Preparation of the low-cell-number fractions used SMART-Seq v4 Ultra Low Input.

5'RACE template switching produced TCR cDNA carrying a universal primer site and UMIs. TCRdb fed the 5' RACE reads into MiXCR, producing one record per CDR3 protein. Of around 340,000 distinct CDR3 sequences in the sample, approximately 12% were seen once. Germline assignment: CDR1 SGHTA and CDR2 FQGNSA. CDR3 size: 14 residues. The V and J ends lost 3 bases and 3 bases respectively, with 11 bases between them. General study points: Clonotypes appearing in both CD4 and CD8 compartments existed, and their share was small.

As for this clonotype: The target antigen is unknown.

This sample comprised CD4+ T cells sorted from PBMCs, obtained 15 days after the yellow fever booster vaccination. The TCR originated in a man between 18 and 29 years old who received the YFV17D yellow fever vaccine. The rearrangement joins TRBV7-2 to TRBJ1-1; TRBD1 is a possible D gene (6 bases). The CDR3 here is CASSFVGGDTEAFF. CDR3 DNA sequence: TGTGCCAGCAGCTTTGTAGGGGGGGACACTGAAGCTTTCTTT.